This T cell receptor (beta chain) was captured in a study of blood T cell repertoires in COVID-19. Produced via immunoSEQ multiplex PCR; TCRdb's table is partial and in-frame only. In the table there are 300,000 or so clones, about nine tenths of which are singletons. The CDR3 runs 16 residues. Germline V gene data show CDR1 as SGHRS and CDR2 as YFSETQ. The J segment lost 2 bases and the V segment lost 0 bases, leaving 4 bases of the junction unmatched. The V and J genes are TRBV5-1 and TRBJ2-7; TRBD2 aligns across 11 bases. This clonotype was obtained from a woman aged 45-60 years who had been exposed to COVID-19. Material: PBMCs or T cells enriched from blood (not recorded which). CDR3 in amino acids: CASSLAVTSGAYEQYF. The CDR3 bases are TGCGCCAGCAGCTTGGCCGTGACTAGCGGGGCCTACGAGCAGTACTTC.